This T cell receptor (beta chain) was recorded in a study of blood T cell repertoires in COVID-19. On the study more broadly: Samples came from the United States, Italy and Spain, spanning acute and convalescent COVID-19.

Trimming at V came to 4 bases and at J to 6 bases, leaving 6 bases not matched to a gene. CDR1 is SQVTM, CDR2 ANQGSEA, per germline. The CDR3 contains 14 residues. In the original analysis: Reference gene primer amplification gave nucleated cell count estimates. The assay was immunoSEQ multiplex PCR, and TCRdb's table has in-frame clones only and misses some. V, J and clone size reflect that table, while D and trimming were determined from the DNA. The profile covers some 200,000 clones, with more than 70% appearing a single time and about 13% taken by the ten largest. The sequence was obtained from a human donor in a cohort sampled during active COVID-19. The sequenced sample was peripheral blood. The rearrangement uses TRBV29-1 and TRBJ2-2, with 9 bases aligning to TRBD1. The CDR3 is CSVGSGQGSGELFF. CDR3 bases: TGCAGCGTTGGAAGTGGACAGGGGTCCGGGGAGCTGTTTTTT.